This note documents a single TCR beta chain sequence. Its antigen is not identified. This record comes from a study of STAT3 mutations in large granular lymphocyte leukemia. Looking at the study overall: Immunosuppressive therapy was given to more than half of T-LGLL patients.

General study points: Differing intervals and regimens complicate linking therapy response to clone burden. TCR clonotype switching after therapy occurred in about 30% of the 18 patients. In several patients, dominant TCR clone burden exceeded STAT3 mutant burden. In T-cell large granular lymphocyte leukemia, about half of patients showed multiple immunodominant subclonotypes.

The protocol was immunoSEQ multiplex PCR, while the TCRdb copy is restricted to in-frame clones and leaves out a portion. Counted here are fewer than 2,000 clones, almost 60% occurring once; the ten biggest clones make up roughly 70%. V was clipped by 0 bases and J by 1 base, with 14 bases between them. Germline V gives CDR1 GTSNPN, CDR2 SVGIG (reference sequence). The CDR3 consists of 16 residues. The chain recombines TRBV30 with TRBJ2-3; D is possibly TRBD1 or TRBD2 (5 bases each). The source is a woman between 65 and 79 years old with T-cell large granular lymphocyte leukemia. Some clones in this sample may be carry-over from other donors' samples. The sequenced material came from peripheral blood mononuclear cells. CDR3 amino acids: CAWSVRGDQGTDTQYF. The CDR3 coding sequence is TGTGCCTGGAGTGTTAGAGGGGATCAGGGCACAGATACGCAGTATTTT.